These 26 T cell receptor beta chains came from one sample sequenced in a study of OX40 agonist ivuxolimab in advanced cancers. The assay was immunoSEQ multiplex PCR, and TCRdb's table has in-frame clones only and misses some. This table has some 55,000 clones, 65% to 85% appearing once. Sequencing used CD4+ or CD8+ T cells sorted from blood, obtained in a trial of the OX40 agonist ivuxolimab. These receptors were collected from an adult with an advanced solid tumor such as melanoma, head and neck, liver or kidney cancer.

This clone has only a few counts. The CDR3 protein is CASRETYTDTQYF. The CDR3 DNA follows: TGTGCCAGCAGGGAGACGTACACAGATACGCAGTATTTT. V gene TRBV6-5 combines with J gene TRBJ2-3; D call uncertain. Germline values: CDR1 MNHEY, CDR2 SVGAGI. This CDR3 comprises 13 residues. V lost 6 bases and J 2 bases, leaving 9 bases between the germline ends.

Written as DNA, the CDR3 is TGTGCCAGCAGTCTCACGGGAAGGGATACGCAGTATTTT. This encodes CASSLTGRDTQYF. The chain links TRBV6-4 to TRBJ2-3, with a weak D call TRBD2 (5 bases). V was cut by 5 bases and J by 6 bases, with 12 bases left in between. Per germline, CDR1 MRHNA and CDR2 SNTAGT. The CDR3 spans 13 residues.

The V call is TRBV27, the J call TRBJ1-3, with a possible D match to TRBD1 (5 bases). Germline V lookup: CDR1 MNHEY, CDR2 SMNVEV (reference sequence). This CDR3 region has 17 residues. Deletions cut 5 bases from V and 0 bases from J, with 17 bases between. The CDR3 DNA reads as TGTGCCAGCAGTCCTTGGGACGGAGCCACCTCTGGAAACACCATATATTTT. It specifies CASSPWDGATSGNTIYF.

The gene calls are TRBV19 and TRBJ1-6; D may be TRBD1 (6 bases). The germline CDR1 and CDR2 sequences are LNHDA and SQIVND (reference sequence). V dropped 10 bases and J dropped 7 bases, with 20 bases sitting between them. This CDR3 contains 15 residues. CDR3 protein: CATQQGIRWNSPLHF. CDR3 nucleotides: TGTGCCACCCAACAGGGTATTCGGTGGAATTCACCCCTCCACTTT.

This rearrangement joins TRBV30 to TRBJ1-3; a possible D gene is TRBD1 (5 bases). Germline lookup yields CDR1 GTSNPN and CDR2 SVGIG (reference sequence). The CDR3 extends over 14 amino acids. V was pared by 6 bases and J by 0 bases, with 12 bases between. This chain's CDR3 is CACQTGGSGNTIYF. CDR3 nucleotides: TGTGCCTGCCAAACCGGGGGCTCTGGAAACACCATATATTTT.

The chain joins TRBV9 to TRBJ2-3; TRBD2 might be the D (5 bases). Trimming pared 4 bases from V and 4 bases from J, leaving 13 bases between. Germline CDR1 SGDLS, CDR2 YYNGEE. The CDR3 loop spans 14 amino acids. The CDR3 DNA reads TGTGCCAGCAGCCCGCCCCGGGGTGCAGATACGCAGTATTTT. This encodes CASSPPRGADTQYF.

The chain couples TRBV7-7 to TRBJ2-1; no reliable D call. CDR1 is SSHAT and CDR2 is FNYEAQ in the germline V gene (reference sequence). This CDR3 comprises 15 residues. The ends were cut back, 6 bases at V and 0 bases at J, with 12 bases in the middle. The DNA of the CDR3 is TGTGCCAGCAGTTGGGCCCGAAGCTCCTACAATGAGCAGTTCTTC. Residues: CASSWARSSYNEQFF.

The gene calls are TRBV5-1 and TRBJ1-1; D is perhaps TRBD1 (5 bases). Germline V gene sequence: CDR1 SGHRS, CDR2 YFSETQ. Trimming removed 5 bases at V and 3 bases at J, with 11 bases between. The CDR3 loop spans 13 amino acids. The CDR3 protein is CASSRGGDTEAFF. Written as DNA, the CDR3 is TGCGCCAGCAGTCGGGGGGGGGACACTGAAGCTTTCTTT.

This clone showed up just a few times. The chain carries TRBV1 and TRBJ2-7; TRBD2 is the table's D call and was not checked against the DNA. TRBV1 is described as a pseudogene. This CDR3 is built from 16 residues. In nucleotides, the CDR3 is TGCACCAGCAGCCAAGATTTGGCTAGCGGGAGGAGCGAGCAGTACTTC. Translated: CTSSQDLASGRSEQYF.

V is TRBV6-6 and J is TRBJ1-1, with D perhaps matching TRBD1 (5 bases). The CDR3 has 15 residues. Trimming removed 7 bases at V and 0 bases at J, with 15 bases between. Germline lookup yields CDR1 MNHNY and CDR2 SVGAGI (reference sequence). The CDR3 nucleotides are TGTGCCAGCACTAATCCGGGACGGCTGAACACTGAAGCTTTCTTT. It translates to CASTNPGRLNTEAFF.

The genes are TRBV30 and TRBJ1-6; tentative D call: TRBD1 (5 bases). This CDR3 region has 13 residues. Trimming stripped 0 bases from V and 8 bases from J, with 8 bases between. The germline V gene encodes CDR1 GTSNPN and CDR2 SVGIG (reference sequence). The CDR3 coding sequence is TGTGCCTGGAGTGTACAGGAGGATTCACCCCTCCACTTT. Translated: CAWSVQEDSPLHF.

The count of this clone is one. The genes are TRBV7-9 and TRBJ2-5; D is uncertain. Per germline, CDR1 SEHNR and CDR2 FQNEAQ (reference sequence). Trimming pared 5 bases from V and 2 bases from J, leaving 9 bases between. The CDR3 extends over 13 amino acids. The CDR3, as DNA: TGTGCCAGCAGCCCGGACGGACAAGAGACCCAGTACTTC. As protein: CASSPDGQETQYF.

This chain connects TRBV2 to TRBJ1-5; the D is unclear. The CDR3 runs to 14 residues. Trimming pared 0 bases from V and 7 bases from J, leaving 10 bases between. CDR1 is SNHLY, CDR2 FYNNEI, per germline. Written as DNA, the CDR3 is TGTGCCAGCAGTGAAGCGTGGGGTTACCAGCCCCAGCATTTT. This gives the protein CASSEAWGYQPQHF.

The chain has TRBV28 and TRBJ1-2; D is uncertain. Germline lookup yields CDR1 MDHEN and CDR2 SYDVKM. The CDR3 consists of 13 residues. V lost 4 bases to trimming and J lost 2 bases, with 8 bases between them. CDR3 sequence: CASSSARNYGYTF. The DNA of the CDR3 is TGTGCCAGCAGTTCAGCAAGAAACTATGGCTACACCTTC.

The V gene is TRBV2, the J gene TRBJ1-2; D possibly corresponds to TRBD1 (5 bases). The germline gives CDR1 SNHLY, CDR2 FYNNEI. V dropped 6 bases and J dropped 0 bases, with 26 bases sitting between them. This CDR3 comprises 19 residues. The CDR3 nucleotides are TGTGCCAGCAGCGACACGCGGTCTTGGGGGTTGGGACCTAACTATGGCTACACCTTC. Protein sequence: CASSDTRSWGLGPNYGYTF.

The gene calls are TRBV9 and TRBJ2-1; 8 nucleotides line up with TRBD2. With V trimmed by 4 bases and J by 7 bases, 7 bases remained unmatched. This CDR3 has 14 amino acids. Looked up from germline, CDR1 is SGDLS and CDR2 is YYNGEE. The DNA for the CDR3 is TGTGCCAGCAGCACCGGGACTAGATTGAATGAGCAGTTCTTC. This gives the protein CASSTGTRLNEQFF.

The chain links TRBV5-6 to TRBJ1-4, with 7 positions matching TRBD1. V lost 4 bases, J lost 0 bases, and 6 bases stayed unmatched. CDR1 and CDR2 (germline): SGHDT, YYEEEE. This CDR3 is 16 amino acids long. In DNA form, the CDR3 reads TGTGCCAGCAGCAGAACAGGGGAGGCAACTAATGAAAAACTGTTTTTT. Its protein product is CASSRTGEATNEKLFF.

CDR3 in DNA: TGTGCCAGCAGTGAGACTCACCTGGTGAGAGAGACCCAGTACTTC. Its translation: CASSETHLVRETQYF. The V and J genes are TRBV2 and TRBJ2-5; the D is unclear. V was clipped by 3 bases and J by 4 bases, with 15 bases between them. CDR1 and CDR2 (germline): SNHLY, FYNNEI. This CDR3 spans 15 amino acids. Using reference TRBV2 and TRBJ2-5 for the parts outside the CDR3, the full variable domain is EPEVTQTPSHQVTQMGQEVILRCVPISNHLYFYWYRQILGQKVEFLVSFYNNEISEKSEIFDDQFSVERPDGSNFTLKIRSTKLEDSAMYFCASSETHLVRETQYFGPGTRLLVL.

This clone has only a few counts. CDR3 sequence reads: CASSLVGTAYGYTF. CDR3 DNA: TGTGCCAGCAGCTTGGTCGGGACCGCCTATGGCTACACCTTC. This rearrangement joins TRBV5-4 to TRBJ1-2; a weak D match, TRBD1 (5 bases). Germline CDR1 and CDR2: SGHNT and YYREEE (reference sequence). This CDR3 spans 14 amino acids. Trimming took 0 bases from V and 4 from J, leaving 10 bases between them.

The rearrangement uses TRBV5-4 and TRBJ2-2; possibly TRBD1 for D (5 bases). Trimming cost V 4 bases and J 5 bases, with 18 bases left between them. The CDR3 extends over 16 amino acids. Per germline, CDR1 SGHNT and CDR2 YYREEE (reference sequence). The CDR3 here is CASSSPARKGTGELFF. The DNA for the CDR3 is TGTGCCAGCAGCAGTCCGGCTCGCAAGGGGACCGGGGAGCTGTTTTTT.

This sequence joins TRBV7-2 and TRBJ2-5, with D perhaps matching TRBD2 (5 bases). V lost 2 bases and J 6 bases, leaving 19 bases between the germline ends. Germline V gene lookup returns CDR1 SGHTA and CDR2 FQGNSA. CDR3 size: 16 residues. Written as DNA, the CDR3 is TGTGCCAGCAGCTTAACGTACGGGAACGAGGGAAAGACCCAGTACTTC. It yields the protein CASSLTYGNEGKTQYF. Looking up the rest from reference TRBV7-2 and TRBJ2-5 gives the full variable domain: GAGVSQSPSNKVTEKGKDVELRCDPISGHTALYWYRQSLGQGLEFLIYFQGNSAPDKSGLPSDRFSAERTGGSVSTLTIQRTQQEDSAVYLCASSLTYGNEGKTQYFGPGTRLLVL.

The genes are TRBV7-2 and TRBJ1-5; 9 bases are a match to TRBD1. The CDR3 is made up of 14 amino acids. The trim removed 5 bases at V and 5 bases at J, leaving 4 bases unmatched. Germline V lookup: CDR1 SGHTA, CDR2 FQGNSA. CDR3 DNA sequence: TGTGCCAGCAGCCCAACAGGGGGCTATCAGCCCCAGCATTTT. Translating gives CASSPTGGYQPQHF.

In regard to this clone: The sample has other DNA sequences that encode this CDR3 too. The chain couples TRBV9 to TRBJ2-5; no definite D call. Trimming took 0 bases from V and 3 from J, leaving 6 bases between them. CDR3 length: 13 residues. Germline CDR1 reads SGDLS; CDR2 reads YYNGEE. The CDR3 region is CASSVAGKETQYF. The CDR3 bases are TGTGCCAGCAGCGTAGCCGGAAAAGAGACCCAGTACTTC.

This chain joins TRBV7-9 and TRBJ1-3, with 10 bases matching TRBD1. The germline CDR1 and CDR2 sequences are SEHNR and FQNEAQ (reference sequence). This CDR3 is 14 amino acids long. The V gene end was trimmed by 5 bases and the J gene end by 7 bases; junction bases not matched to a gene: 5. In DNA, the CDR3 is TGTGCCAGCAGCCGGGGACAGGGGTTGAACACCATATATTTT. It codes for CASSRGQGLNTIYF.

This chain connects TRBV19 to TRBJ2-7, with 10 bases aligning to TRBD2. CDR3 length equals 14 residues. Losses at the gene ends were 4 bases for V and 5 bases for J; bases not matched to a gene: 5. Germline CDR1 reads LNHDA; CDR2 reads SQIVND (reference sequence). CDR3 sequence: CASSNLAGVHEQYF. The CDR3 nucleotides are TGTGCCAGTAGTAATCTAGCGGGAGTCCACGAGCAGTACTTC.

The CDR3, as DNA: TGTGCCAGTAGTATTCCCTTAGGTGGTGGCGCGACCACAGATACGCAGTATTTT. The encoded protein is CASSIPLGGGATTDTQYF. The chain uses TRBV19 and TRBJ2-3, with D uncertain. The CDR3 runs to 18 residues. In germline, CDR1 is LNHDA, CDR2 SQIVND (reference sequence). V lost 3 bases and J lost 2, with 21 bases in between.